The entry that follows covers one T cell receptor beta chain sequence. TCRdb re-called the 5' RACE reads and shows each CDR3 protein once, DNA omitted. The ten most abundant clones cover more than 1.4% of a sample with some 500,000 distinct CDR3 sequences. This specimen comes from a study of T cells expressing NK-cell markers. The CDR3 consists of 13 residues. Per germline, CDR1 SGDLS and CDR2 YYNGEE. This chain uses TRBV9 with TRBJ2-1; TCRdb lists TRBD1, though no DNA is available to test this call. The sample taken for sequencing was blood T cells: a sorted CD56 or NKG2C T cell subset, CD4+ or CD8+ T cells, or bulk PBMC T cells (not recorded which). This clonotype was sampled from a woman between 50 and 59 years old in good health. This CDR3 is CASSTGQGDEQFF. Looking up the rest from reference TRBV9 and TRBJ2-1 gives the full variable domain: DSGVTQTPKHLITATGQRVTLRCSPRSGDLSVYWYQQSLDQGLQFLIQYYNGEERAKGNILERFSAQQFPDLHSELNLSSLELGDSALYFCASSTGQGDEQFFGPGTRLTVL.